This TCR beta chain was captured by sequencing in a study of shared clonotypes between healthy human individuals. The table came from immunoSEQ multiplex PCR; TCRdb's copy has only in-frame clones and leaves some out. The table lists about 2.4 million clones, more than 85% of them singletons. Notes on this clone: Its antigen is not known.

The CDR3 extends over 16 amino acids. V was clipped by 4 bases and J by 1 base, with 17 bases between them. Germline V gives CDR1 SGHAT, CDR2 FQNNGV. Findings and limits, study-wide: Memory subsets had estimated richness that was generally smaller than that of naive subsets. Rarefaction showed that sequencing of sorted subsets was incomplete (despite large depth). About 5% was the fraction of naive CD4 clonotypes found shared across a few donors.

The rearrangement links TRBV11-2 to TRBJ2-7, with D perhaps matching TRBD1 (6 bases). Specimen: naive CD4+ T cells from PBMCs. Subset noted: CD45RA+ positively selected. The TCR originated in a man younger than 30 in good health. Some clones in this sample may be carry-over from other donors' samples. Written as DNA, the CDR3 is TGTGCCAGCAGCTCTCAGGGGCAGGGTGCATCCTACGAGCAGTACTTC. It codes for CASSSQGQGASYEQYF.